The 2 T cell receptor beta chains in this list originate from one sample, sequenced in a study of T cells in women clearing cervical HPV infection. Assay: immunoSEQ multiplex PCR; the TCRdb copy retains only in-frame clones and omits some. The data show roughly 42,000 clones, and the top ten clones hold around 1.3%. Sequencing was carried out using blood buffy coat. These receptors were collected from a woman between 18 and 70 years old with a cervical HPV16 infection that either progressed to CIN3+ or cleared (not recorded which).

About this clone itself: The CDR3 extends 3 residues past the end of the read, so its final part is completed from the germline J gene. The V gene is TRBV23-1, the J gene TRBJ1-5; 8 positions agree with TRBD1. TRBV23-1 is marked as an open reading frame, function uncertain. The CDR3 length is 15 residues. The J segment lost 3 bases and the V segment lost 6 bases, leaving 7 bases of the junction unmatched. This CDR3 reads CASSRTGRNNQPQHF. The sequenced CDR3 bases are TGCGCCAGCAGCAGGACAGGGAGGAACAATCAGCCC.

A note on this clone: The read ends 3 residues before the CDR3 terminus; that terminus is restored from the germline J gene. The sample carries other DNA sequences with the same CDR3. The V and J genes are TRBV18 and TRBJ1-3; TRBD1 agrees at 9 bases. This CDR3 spans 16 amino acids. Germline V CDR1 and CDR2: KGHSH, LQKENI. The part of the CDR3 DNA that was read is TGTGCCAGCTCACCTCCGGGAGGGACAGGGACCGCTTTT. This gives the protein CASSPPGGTGTAF. The whole CDR3 reads CASSPPGGTGTAFIYF. The variable domain in full, completed from reference TRBV18 and TRBJ1-3, reads NAGVMQNPRHLVRRRGQEARLRCSPMKGHSHVYWYRQLPEEGLKFMVYLQKENIIDESGMPKERFSAEFPKEGPSILRIQQVVRGDSAAYFCASSPPGGTGTAFIYFGEGSWLTVV.